What follows is one T cell receptor (beta chain) and its context. Its target is unknown. This CDR3 spans 12 amino acids. V shed 4 bases and J shed 0 bases, with 3 bases lying between them. The germline V gene has CDR1 SNHLY and CDR2 FYNNEI. The sample originates from a study of OX40 agonist ivuxolimab in advanced cancers. Looking at the study overall: Therapy given before enrollment (anti-PD-1, anti-PD-L1 or anti-CTLA-4) was allowed, and roughly 41% had some.

The protocol was immunoSEQ multiplex PCR, while the TCRdb copy is restricted to in-frame clones and leaves out a portion. The sample yields 80,000 or so clones, 75% to 90% seen once. Broader study findings: CD8+ T cells showed, on average, more clonal expansion than CD4+ cells. There were also nonresponders showing low normalized T-cell clonal expansion.

Sequencing was performed on CD4+ or CD8+ T cells sorted from blood, taken in a trial of the OX40 agonist ivuxolimab. The V gene is TRBV2, the J gene TRBJ1-2; D is undetermined. The source of this sequence is an adult with an advanced solid tumor such as melanoma, head and neck, liver or kidney cancer. The CDR3 loop is CASSASNYGYTF. The CDR3 DNA sequence: TGTGCCAGCAGTGCCTCTAACTATGGCTACACCTTC.